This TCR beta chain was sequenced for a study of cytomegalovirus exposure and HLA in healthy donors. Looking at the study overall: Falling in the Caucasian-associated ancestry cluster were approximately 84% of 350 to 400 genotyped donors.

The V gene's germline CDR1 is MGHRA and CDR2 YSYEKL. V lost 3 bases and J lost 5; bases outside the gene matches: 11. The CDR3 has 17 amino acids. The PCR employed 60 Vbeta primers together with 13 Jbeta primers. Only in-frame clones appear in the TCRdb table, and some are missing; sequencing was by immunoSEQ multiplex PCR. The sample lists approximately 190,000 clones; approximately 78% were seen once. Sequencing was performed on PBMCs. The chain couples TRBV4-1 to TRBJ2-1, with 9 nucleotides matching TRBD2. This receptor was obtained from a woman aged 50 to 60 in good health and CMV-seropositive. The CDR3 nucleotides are TGCGCCAGCAGCCAGGGCGCAGTAGCGGGGGTTAACAATGAGCAGTTCTTC. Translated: CASSQGAVAGVNNEQFF.